This TCR beta chain was captured in a study of T cell responses to AZD1222 COVID-19 vaccine. General study results and limits: Nearly half of spike-specific TCRs reportedly target variant regions that are unmutated in the B.1.351 and B.1.1.7 variants. Repertoire collection took place solely once the T cell response had peaked.

TCRdb's copy holds only in-frame clones and misses some; the assay was immunoSEQ multiplex PCR. The sample lists 100,000 to 150,000 clones; approximately 90% were seen once. As concerns this clone: Its antigen is unknown.

V was trimmed by 2 bases and J by 3 bases, leaving 10 bases between them. Germline assignment: CDR1 SNHLY and CDR2 FYNNEI. The CDR3 consists of 15 residues. V usage is TRBV2 and J usage is TRBJ1-4; possible D gene TRBD1, 5 bases. The receptor comes from an adult in good health. The sequencing used peripheral blood, collected on day 0 of AZD1222 vaccination. The CDR3 here is CASSERGPANEKLFF. The CDR3 bases are TGTGCCAGCAGTGAACGGGGACCAGCTAATGAAAAACTGTTTTTT.